This T cell receptor (beta chain) comes out of a study of control samples from healthy donors and cancer patients. The table came from immunoSEQ multiplex PCR; TCRdb's copy has only in-frame clones and leaves some out. The repertoire has tens of thousands of clones, 87% of them found once; the top ten carry under 2.5%. Trimming took 3 bases from V and 4 from J; bases not matched to a gene: 10. CDR1 and CDR2 (germline): GTSNPN, SVGIG (reference sequence). This CDR3 is 16 amino acids long. This receptor was identified in a woman aged 50 to 65 with head and neck cancer. Specimen: PBMCs. This sequence joins TRBV30 and TRBJ1-3; 9 bases agree with TRBD1. The CDR3 reads CAWSNDGTGFGNTIYF. The CDR3 nucleotides read TGTGCCTGGAGCAATGATGGGACAGGGTTCGGAAACACCATATATTTT.